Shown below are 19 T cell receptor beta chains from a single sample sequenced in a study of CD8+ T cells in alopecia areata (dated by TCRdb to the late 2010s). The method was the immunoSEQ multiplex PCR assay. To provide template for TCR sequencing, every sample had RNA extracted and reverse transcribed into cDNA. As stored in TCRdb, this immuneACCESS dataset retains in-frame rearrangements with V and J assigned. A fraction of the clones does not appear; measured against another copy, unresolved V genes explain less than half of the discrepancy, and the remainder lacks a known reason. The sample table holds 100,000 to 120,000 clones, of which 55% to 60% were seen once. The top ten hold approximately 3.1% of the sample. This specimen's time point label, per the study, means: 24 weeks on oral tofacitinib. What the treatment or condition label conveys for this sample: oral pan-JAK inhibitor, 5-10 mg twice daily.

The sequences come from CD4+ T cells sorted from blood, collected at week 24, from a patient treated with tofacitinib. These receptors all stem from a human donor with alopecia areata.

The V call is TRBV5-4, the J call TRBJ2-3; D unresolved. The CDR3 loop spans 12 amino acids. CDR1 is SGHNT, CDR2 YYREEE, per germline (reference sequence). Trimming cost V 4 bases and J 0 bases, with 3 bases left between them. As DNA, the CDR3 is TGTGCCAGCAGCACCAGCACAGATACGCAGTATTTT. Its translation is CASSTSTDTQYF.

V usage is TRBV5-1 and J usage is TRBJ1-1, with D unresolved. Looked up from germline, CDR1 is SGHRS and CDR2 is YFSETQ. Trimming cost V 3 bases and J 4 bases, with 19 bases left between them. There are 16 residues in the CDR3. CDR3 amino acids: CASSSGRVRGSTEAFF. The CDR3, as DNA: TGCGCCAGCAGCTCCGGGAGGGTACGGGGTAGCACTGAAGCTTTCTTT.

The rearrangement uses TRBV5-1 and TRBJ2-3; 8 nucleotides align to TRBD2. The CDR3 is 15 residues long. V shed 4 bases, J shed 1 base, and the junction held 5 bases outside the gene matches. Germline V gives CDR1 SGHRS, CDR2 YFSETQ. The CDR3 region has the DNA TGCGCCAGCAGCAGGCTAGCGGGCCGCACAGATACGCAGTATTTT. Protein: CASSRLAGRTDTQYF.

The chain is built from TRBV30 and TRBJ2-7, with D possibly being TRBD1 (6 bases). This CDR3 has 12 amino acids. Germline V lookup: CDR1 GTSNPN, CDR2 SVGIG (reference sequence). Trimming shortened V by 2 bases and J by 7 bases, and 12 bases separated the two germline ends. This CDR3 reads CAWSMGASEQYF. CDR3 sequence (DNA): TGTGCCTGGAGTATGGGGGCTAGTGAGCAGTACTTC.

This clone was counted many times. As DNA, the CDR3 is TGTGCCAGCAGCTCCCTGGATACGCAGTATTTT. Translation gives CASSSLDTQYF. The gene calls are TRBV7-9 and TRBJ2-3, with D unresolved. Looked up from germline, CDR1 is SEHNR and CDR2 is FQNEAQ (reference sequence). Trimming took off 4 bases at V and 6 bases at J, with 5 bases between the two ends. This CDR3 has 11 amino acids.

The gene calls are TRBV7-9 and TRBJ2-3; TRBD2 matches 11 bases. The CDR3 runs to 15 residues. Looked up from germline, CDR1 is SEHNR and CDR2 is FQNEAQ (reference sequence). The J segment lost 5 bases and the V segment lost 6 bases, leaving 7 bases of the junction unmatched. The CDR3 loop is CASSSTSGAGDTQYF. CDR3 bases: TGTGCCAGCAGTTCGACTAGCGGGGCGGGAGATACGCAGTATTTT.

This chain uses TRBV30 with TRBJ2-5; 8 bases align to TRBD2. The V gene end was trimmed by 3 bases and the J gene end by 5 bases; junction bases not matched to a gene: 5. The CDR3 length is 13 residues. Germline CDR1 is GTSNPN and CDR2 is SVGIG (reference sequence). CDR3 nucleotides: TGTGCCTGGAGGAGGGCTAGCGGGGAGACCCAGTACTTC. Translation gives CAWRRASGETQYF.

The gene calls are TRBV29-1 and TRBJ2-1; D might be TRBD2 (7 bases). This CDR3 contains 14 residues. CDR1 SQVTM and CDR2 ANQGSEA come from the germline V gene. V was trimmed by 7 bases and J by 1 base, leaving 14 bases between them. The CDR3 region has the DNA TGCAGCGCCCGAAGGGGGGGGTCCTACAATGAGCAGTTCTTC. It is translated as CSARRGGSYNEQFF.

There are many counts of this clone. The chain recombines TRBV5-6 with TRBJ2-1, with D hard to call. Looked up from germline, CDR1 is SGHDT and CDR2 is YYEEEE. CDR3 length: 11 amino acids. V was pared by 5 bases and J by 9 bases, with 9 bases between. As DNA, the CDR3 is TGTGCCAGCAGGAGTGGAGCTGAGCAGTTCTTC. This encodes CASRSGAEQFF.

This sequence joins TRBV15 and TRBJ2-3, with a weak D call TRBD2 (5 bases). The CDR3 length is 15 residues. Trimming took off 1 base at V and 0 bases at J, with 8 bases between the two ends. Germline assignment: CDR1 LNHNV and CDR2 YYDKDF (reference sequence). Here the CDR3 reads CATSRGGPSTDTQYF. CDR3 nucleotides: TGTGCCACCAGCAGAGGCGGGCCTAGCACAGATACGCAGTATTTT.

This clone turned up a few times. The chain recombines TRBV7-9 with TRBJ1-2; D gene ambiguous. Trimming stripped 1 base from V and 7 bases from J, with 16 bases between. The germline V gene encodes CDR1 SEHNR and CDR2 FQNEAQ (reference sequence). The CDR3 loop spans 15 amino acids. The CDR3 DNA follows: TGTGCCAGCAGCTTAGACCTGGGCTTTCGGGGTGGCTACACCTTC. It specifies CASSLDLGFRGGYTF. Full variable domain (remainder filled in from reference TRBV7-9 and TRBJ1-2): DTGVSQNPRHKITKRGQNVTFRCDPISEHNRLYWYRQTLGQGPEFLTYFQNEAQLEKSRLLSDRFSAERPKGSFSTLEIQRTEQGDSAMYLCASSLDLGFRGGYTFGSGTRLTVV.

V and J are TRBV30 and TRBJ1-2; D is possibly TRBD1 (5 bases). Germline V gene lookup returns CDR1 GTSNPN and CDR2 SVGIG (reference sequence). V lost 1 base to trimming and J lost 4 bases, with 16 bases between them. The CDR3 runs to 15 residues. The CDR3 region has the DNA TGTGCCTGGAGTGCCCCCGGGACCGTACCCTATGGCTACACCTTC. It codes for CAWSAPGTVPYGYTF.

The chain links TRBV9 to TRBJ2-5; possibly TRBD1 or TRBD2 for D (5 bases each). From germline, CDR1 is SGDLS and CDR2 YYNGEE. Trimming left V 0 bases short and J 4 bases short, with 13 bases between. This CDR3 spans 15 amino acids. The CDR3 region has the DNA TGTGCCAGCAGCGTAGTACCGGGTGGGGGAGAGACCCAGTACTTC. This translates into CASSVVPGGGETQYF.

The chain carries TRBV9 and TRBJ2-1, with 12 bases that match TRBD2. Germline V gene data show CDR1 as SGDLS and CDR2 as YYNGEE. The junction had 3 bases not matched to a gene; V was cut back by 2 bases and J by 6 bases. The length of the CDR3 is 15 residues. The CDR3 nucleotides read TGTGCCAGCAGCGTTAAGACTAGCGGGGGCAATGAGCAGTTCTTC. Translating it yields CASSVKTSGGNEQFF.

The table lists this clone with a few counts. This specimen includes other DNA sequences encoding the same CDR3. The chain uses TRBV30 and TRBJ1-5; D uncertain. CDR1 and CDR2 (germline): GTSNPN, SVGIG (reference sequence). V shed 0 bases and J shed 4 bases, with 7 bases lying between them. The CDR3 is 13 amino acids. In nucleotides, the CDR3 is TGTGCCTGGAGTGTACTGGGAAATCAGCCCCAGCATTTT. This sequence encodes CAWSVLGNQPQHF.

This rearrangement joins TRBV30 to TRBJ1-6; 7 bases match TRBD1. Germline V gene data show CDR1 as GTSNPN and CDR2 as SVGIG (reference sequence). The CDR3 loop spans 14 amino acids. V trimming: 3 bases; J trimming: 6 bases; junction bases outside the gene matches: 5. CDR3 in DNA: TGTGCCTGGAGCTCCGGGACAGCTAATTCACCCCTCCACTTT. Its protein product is CAWSSGTANSPLHF.

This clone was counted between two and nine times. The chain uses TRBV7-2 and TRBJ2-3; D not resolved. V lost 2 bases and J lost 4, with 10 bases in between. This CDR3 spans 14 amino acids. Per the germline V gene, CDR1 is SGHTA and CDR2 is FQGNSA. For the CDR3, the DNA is TGTGCCAGCAGCTTACCGGGCCGTCCAGATACGCAGTATTTT. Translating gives CASSLPGRPDTQYF. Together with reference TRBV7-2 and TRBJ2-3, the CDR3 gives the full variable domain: GAGVSQSPSNKVTEKGKDVELRCDPISGHTALYWYRQSLGQGLEFLIYFQGNSAPDKSGLPSDRFSAERTGGSVSTLTIQRTQQEDSAVYLCASSLPGRPDTQYFGPGTRLTVL.

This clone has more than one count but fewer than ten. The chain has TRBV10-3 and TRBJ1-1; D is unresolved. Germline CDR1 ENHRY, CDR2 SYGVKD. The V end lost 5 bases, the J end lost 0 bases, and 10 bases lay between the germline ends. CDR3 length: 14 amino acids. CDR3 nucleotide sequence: TGTGCCATCAGTTACGGGGAAATGAACACTGAAGCTTTCTTT. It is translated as CAISYGEMNTEAFF.

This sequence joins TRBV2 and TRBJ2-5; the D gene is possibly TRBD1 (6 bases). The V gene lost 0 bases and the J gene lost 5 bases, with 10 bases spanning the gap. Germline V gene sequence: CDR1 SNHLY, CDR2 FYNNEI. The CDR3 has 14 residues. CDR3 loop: CASSEATGSETQYF. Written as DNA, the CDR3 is TGTGCCAGCAGTGAAGCTACAGGGTCGGAGACCCAGTACTTC.